The 7 T cell receptor beta chains below come from one sample, sequenced in a study of blood T cells in healthy people across ages. A sample-barcoded 5' primer and a J-beta primer mix were used in a second PCR of roughly 7 to 11 cycles. TCRdb fed the 5' RACE reads into MiXCR, producing one record per CDR3 protein. The data hold approximately 800,000 distinct CDR3 sequences, with 20% to 30% observed a single time. The same specimen was also included in a second study, on T cells of mothers and their children.

The source material was blood. These receptors were taken from a boy between 10 and 17 years old in good health.

In its sample, this clonotype was seen a few times. The rearrangement joins TRBV3-1 to TRBJ1-2; D not resolved. Trimming removed 6 bases from V and 8 bases from J, with 13 bases in between. Germline V gives CDR1 LGHDT, CDR2 YNNKEL (reference sequence). There are 12 residues in the CDR3. The CDR3 DNA reads as TGTGCCAGCAGGGACCTTTTCGGGGGCTACACCTTC. Protein product: CASRDLFGGYTF.

The chain uses TRBV20-1 and TRBJ2-1; a weak D match, TRBD1 (6 bases). V lost 3 bases, J lost 7 bases, and 19 bases lay in between. Per the germline V gene, CDR1 is DFQATT and CDR2 is SNEGSKA (reference sequence). There are 15 residues in the CDR3. The CDR3 DNA reads TGCAGTGCTAGCCCTTCGACAGGAATGATGAATGAGCAGTTCTTC. Amino acids: CSASPSTGMMNEQFF.

The chain uses TRBV20-1 and TRBJ2-1; no reliable D call. Germline CDR1 is DFQATT and CDR2 is SNEGSKA (reference sequence). V dropped 4 bases and J dropped 3 bases, with 13 bases sitting between them. The CDR3 has 14 residues. The CDR3 nucleotides read TGCAGTGCTACATCCAGGTCAGGCTACAATGAGCAGTTCTTC. Translating it yields CSATSRSGYNEQFF.

This clonotype was counted only a few times. V gene TRBV5-1 combines with J gene TRBJ1-2; 7 nucleotides align to TRBD1. Germline values: CDR1 SGHRS, CDR2 YFSETQ. V gave up 0 bases and J gave up 2 bases; unmatched junction bases: 4. The CDR3 is made up of 15 amino acids. The CDR3 DNA reads TGCGCCAGCAGCTTGGTAGAGACAGGGAACTATGGCTACACCTTC. Translating gives CASSLVETGNYGYTF.

This chain connects TRBV12-5 to TRBJ2-6; 7 bases agree with TRBD2. The CDR3 sequence is 17 residues long. The trim removed 7 bases at V and 0 bases at J, leaving 9 bases unmatched. Looked up from germline, CDR1 is LGHNT and CDR2 is FRNRAP. CDR3 amino acids: CASVLSGGLSGANVLTF. The DNA of the CDR3 is TGTGCTAGTGTCCTCTCGGGGGGTCTCTCTGGGGCCAACGTCCTGACTTTC.

This clonotype came up a few times. The chain links TRBV6-6 to TRBJ2-7, with D perhaps TRBD1 (6 bases). The length of the CDR3 is 15 residues. V was shortened by 5 bases and J by 0 bases, with 14 bases between the two germline ends. CDR1 and CDR2 from the germline V gene are MNHNY and SVGAGI (reference sequence). The CDR3 sequence is CASSRPDRHSYEQYF. CDR3 sequence (DNA): TGTGCCAGCAGTCGGCCCGACAGGCACTCCTACGAGCAGTACTTC.

The chain combines TRBV28 with TRBJ2-3; TRBD1 aligns across 8 bases. Germline assignment: CDR1 MDHEN and CDR2 SYDVKM. Unmatched junction bases numbered 7, after V lost 3 bases and J lost 2 bases. The CDR3 spans 16 residues. Here the CDR3 reads CASSFQGAYPTDTQYF. DNA for the CDR3: TGTGCCAGCAGTTTTCAGGGGGCCTACCCCACAGATACGCAGTATTTT.